What follows are 10 T cell receptor delta chains derived from one specimen sequenced in a study of gamma-delta T cells after stem cell transplantation. TCRdb re-processed the RT-PCR reads via CATT. The data hold approximately 580 delta-chain clones, with under 25% observed a single time. Input material: gamma-delta T cells. These receptors came from a human donor. It is not recorded whose cells these are; they may come from a transplant donor.

In the case of this clone: Given a far larger clone just one base away, this is likely a sequencing read error. This sample includes further DNA sequences coding for the same CDR3. This sequence joins TRDV2 and TRDJ1, with TRDD3 matching 8 bases. V was pared by 0 bases and J by 4 bases, with 9 bases of the junction left unmatched. The CDR3 extends over 16 amino acids. Per the germline V gene, CDR1 is GEAIGNYY and CDR2 is EKD. CDR3 nucleotide sequence: TGTGCCTGTGACACCGTATCGCTGGGGGAGAACGATAAACTCATCTTT. It translates to CACDTVSLGENDKLIF.

In its sample, this clone is large. This rearrangement joins TRDV1 to TRDJ1, with TRDD3 matching over 12 bases. The CDR3 runs to 20 residues. The germline CDR1 and CDR2 sequences are TSWWSYY and QGS. The V gene end was trimmed by 0 bases and the J gene end by 2 bases; junction bases not matched to a gene: 13. The CDR3 DNA follows: TGTGCTCTTGGGGAACTATGGGACTGGGGGATACCGGAGGGGACCGATAAACTCATCTTT. The encoded protein is CALGELWDWGIPEGTDKLIF.

Note on this clone: It may be a read error: a sequence one base away is much more abundant. The rearrangement uses TRDV2 and TRDJ1; the match to TRDD3 covers 12 bases. This CDR3 comprises 18 residues. The germline gives CDR1 GEAIGNYY, CDR2 EKD. Unmatched junction bases numbered 13, after V lost 3 bases and J lost 3 bases. The CDR3 DNA reads TGTGCCTGTGACGCCCTCGTACTGGGGGATACAGAGGCCGATAAACTCATCTTT. Amino acids: CACDALVLGDTEADKLIF.

On this clone: TCRdb's listed protein matches a much larger clone and diverges from this DNA's translation at residue 8, likely through a read error; the protein shown comes from the DNA. This chain uses TRDV2 with TRDJ1, with D perhaps TRDD3 (5 bases). Trimming left V 3 bases short and J 0 bases short, with 16 bases between. Per the germline V gene, CDR1 is GEAIGNYY and CDR2 is EKD. There are 16 residues in the CDR3. The CDR3 DNA reads TGTGCCTGTGACGCTTTACTGAGGGGACACACCGATAAACTCATCTTT. This gives the protein CACDALLRGHTDKLIF.

A word on this clone: This likely stems from a read error, as it lies one base from a far larger clone. This CDR3 is also generated by other DNA sequences in the sample. This chain connects TRDV2 to TRDJ3; 11 bases match TRDD3. Germline lookup yields CDR1 GEAIGNYY and CDR2 EKD. This CDR3 spans 19 amino acids. The chain's CDR3 is CACDTLGDTDSWDTRQMFF. Written as DNA, the CDR3 is TGTGCCTGTGACACCTTGGGGGATACGGACTCCTGGGACACCCGGCAGATGTTTTTC.

The J gene is TRDJ1, the V gene TRDV3; a possible D gene is TRDD2 (5 bases). Trimming shortened V by 2 bases and J by 0 bases, and 25 bases separated the two germline ends. The CDR3 runs 18 residues. Germline V gene data show CDR1 as TVYSNPD and CDR2 as GDNSRS (reference sequence). The CDR3 coding sequence is TGTGCCTTTCGACCCACCTTTACCTACTTATGGTACACCGATAAACTCATCTTT. Amino acid sequence: CAFRPTFTYLWYTDKLIF.

As regards this clone: The protein that TCRdb holds for this DNA derives from a much larger clone and differs from the translated DNA at residue 3, which likely indicates a read error; the protein shown here is translated from the DNA. This chain connects TRDV2 to TRDJ1, with 13 bases aligning to TRDD3. The CDR3 is 18 residues long. Germline CDR1 GEAIGNYY, CDR2 EKD. CDR3 nucleotide sequence: TGTGCCCGTGACGTACTGGGGGATACGAAGGGGGTCACCGATAAACTCATCTTT. Its protein product is CARDVLGDTKGVTDKLIF.

By its share, this clone is medium-sized. The chain carries TRDV1 and TRDJ1, with 13 bases lining up with TRDD3. The V and J ends lost 6 bases and 7 bases, in that order; junction bases with no gene match: 20. The CDR3 runs 19 residues. Germline V CDR1 and CDR2: TSWWSYY, QGS. The CDR3: CALGTRLLLGDTPLRKLIF. DNA of the CDR3: TGTGCTCTTGGTACTAGGCTCCTACTGGGGGATACGCCCCTCCGTAAACTCATCTTT.

This clone was counted between two and nine times. A far more abundant clone sits one base away, making this likely a read error. The chain is built from TRDV2 and TRDJ1; unclear D gene. CDR1 GEAIGNYY and CDR2 EKD come from the germline V gene. V was cut by 3 bases and J by 0 bases, with 13 bases left in between. The CDR3 is made up of 15 amino acids. The CDR3 DNA reads as TGTGCCTGTGACGCCCTGCAAAGGGACACCGATAAACTCATCTTT. Its protein product is CACDALQRDTDKLIF.

There are a few counts of this clone. One base separates it from a far larger clone, so it is likely a read error. The CDR3 DNA reads TGTGCTCTTGGGTCATCACCCGAGAGCTGGGGCGTCATATCCTGGATCTTCTCGCACACCGATAAACTCATCTTT. Translation gives CALGSSPESWGVISWIFSHTDKLIF. The V call is TRDV1, the J call TRDJ1; a weak D match, TRDD3 (6 bases). This CDR3 comprises 25 residues. Germline V CDR1 and CDR2: TSWWSYY, QGS. V was shortened by 5 bases and J by 0 bases, with 43 bases between the two germline ends.